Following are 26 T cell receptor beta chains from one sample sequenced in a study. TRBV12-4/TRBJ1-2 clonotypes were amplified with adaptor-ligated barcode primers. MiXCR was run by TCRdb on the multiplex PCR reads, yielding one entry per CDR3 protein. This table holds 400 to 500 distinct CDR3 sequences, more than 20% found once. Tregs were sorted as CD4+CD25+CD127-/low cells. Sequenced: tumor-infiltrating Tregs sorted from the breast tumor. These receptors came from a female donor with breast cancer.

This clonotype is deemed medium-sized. The CDR3 region is CASSLGGTGYGGYTF. Here the CDR3 DNA reads TGTGCCAGCAGTTTAGGAGGGACAGGGTACGGTGGCTACACCTTC. The gene calls are TRBV12-3 or TRBV12-4 and TRBJ1-2; 9 bases agree with TRBD1. The CDR3 extends over 15 amino acids. J lost 7 bases, V lost 1 base, and 7 bases had no gene match.

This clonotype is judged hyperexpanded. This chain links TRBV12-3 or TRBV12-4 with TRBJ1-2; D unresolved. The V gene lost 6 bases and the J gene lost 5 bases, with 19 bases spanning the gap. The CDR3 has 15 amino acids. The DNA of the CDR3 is TGTGCCAGCAGCTACGTCGGGGAAGGAAGATATGGCTACACCTTC. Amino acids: CASSYVGEGRYGYTF.

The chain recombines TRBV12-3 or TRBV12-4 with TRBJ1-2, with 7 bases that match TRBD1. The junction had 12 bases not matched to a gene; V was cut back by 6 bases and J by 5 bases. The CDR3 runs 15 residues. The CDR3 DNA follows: TGTGCCAGCAGGTCTACCGGGACAGCCCTGTATGGCTACACCTTC. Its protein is CASRSTGTALYGYTF.

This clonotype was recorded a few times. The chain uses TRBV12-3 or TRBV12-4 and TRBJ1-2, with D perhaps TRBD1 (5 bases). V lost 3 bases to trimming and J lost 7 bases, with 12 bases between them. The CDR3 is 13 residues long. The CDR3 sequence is CASSFEGRRGYTF. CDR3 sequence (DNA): TGTGCCAGCAGTTTCGAGGGGCGGCGTGGCTACACCTTC.

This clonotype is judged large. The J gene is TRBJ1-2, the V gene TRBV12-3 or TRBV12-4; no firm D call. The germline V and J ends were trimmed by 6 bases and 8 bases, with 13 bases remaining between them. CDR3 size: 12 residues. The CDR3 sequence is CASSTDVRGYTF. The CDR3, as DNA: TGTGCCAGCAGCACGGACGTCCGGGGCTACACCTTC.

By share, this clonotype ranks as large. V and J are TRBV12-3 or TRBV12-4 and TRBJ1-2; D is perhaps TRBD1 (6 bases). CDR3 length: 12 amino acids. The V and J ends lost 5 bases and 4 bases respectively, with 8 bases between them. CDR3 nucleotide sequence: TGTGCCAGCAGTACAGGGACCTATGGCTACACCTTC. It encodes CASSTGTYGYTF.

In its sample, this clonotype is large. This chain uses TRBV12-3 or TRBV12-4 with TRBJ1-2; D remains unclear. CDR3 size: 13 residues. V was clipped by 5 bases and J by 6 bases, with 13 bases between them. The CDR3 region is CASSLARRNGYTF. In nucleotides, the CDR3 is TGTGCCAGCAGTCTCGCGCGGAGGAATGGCTACACCTTC.

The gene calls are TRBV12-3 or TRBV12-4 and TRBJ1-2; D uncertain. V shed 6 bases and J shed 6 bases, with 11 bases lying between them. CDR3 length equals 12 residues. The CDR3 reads CASRPGFDGYTF. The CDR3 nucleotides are TGTGCCAGCAGGCCAGGTTTTGATGGCTACACCTTC.

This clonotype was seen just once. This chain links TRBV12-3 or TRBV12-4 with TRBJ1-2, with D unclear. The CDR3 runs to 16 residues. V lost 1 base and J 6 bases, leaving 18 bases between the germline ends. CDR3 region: CASSLVPTLTTDGYTF. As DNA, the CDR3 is TGTGCCAGCAGTTTAGTTCCGACTCTCACGACTGATGGCTACACCTTC.

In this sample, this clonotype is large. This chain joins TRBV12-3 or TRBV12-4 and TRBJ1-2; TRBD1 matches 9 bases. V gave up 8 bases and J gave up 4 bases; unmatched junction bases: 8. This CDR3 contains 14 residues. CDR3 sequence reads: CASVSGQGIYGYTF. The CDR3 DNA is TGTGCCAGCGTATCCGGACAGGGGATCTATGGCTACACCTTC.

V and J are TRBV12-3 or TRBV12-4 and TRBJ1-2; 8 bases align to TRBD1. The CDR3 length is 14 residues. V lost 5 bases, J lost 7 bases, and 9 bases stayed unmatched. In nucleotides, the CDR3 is TGTGCCAGCAGTCTCGACAGGGGCAAAGGTGGCTACACCTTC. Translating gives CASSLDRGKGGYTF.

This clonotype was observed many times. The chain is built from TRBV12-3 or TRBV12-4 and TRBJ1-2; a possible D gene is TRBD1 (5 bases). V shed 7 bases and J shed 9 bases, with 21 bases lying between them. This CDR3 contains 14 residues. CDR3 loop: CASTPSGLVGSYTF. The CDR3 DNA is TGTGCCAGCACCCCTTCAGGGTTGGTTGGGAGCTACACCTTC.

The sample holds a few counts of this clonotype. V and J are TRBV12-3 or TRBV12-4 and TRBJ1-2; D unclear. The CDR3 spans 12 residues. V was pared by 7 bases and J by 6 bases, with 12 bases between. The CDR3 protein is CASTRGGDGYTF. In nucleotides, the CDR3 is TGTGCCAGCACCCGAGGAGGAGATGGCTACACCTTC.

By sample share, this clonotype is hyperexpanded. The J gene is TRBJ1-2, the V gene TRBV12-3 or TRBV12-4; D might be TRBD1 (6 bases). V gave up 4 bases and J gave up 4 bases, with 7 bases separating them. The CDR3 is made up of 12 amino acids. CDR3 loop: CASSYRVYGYTF. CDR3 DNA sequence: TGTGCCAGCAGTTACAGGGTCTATGGCTACACCTTC.

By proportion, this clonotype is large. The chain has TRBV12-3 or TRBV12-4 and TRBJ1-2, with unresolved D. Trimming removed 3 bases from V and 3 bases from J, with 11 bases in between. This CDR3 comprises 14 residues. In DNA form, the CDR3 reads TGTGCCAGCAGTTTCGGCCCAAGAGACTATGGCTACACCTTC. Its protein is CASSFGPRDYGYTF.

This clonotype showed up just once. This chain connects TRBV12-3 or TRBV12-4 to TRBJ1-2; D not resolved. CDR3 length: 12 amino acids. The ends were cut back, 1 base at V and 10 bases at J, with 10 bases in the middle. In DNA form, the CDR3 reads TGTGCCAGCAGTTTAGGGGTTTGGAACTACACCTTC. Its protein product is CASSLGVWNYTF.

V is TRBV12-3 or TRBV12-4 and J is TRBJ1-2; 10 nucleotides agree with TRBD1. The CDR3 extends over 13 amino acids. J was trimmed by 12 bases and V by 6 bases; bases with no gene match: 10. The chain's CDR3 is CASRPGQGLVDTF. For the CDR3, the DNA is TGTGCCAGCAGGCCGGGACAGGGGTTAGTCGACACCTTC.

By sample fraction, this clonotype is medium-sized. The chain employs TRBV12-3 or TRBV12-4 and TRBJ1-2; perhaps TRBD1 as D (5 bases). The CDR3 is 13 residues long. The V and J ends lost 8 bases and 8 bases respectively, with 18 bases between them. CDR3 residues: CASGLKGTEGYTF. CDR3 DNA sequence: TGTGCCAGCGGACTTAAGGGGACCGAAGGCTACACCTTC.

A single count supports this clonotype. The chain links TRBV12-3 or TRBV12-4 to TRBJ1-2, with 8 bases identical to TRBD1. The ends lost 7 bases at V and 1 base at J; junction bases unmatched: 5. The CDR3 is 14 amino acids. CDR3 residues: CASIQGQVNYGYTF. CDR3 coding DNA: TGTGCCAGCATCCAGGGACAGGTTAACTATGGCTACACCTTC.

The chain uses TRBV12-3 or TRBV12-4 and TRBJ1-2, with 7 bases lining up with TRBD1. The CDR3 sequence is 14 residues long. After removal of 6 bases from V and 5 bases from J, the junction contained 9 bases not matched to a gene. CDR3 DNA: TGTGCCAGCAGACCCGGGACAGCCCTGTATGGCTACACCTTC. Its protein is CASRPGTALYGYTF.

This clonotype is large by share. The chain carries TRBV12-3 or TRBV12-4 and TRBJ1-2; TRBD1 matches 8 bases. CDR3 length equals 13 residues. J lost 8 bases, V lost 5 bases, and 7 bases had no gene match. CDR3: CASSVTGQGGYTF. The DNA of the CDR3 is TGTGCCAGCAGTGTGACAGGACAGGGAGGCTACACCTTC.

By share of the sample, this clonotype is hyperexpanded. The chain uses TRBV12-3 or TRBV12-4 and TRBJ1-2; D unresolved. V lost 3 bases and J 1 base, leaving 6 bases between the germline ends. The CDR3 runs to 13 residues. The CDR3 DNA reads TGTGCCAGCAGTTTCCCAAATAACTATGGCTACACCTTC. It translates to CASSFPNNYGYTF.

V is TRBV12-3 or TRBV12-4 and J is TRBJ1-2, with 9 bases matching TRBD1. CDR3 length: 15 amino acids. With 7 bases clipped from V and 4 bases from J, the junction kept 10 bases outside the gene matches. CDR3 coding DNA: TGTGCCAGCAATCCGGGACAGGGTCGCACCTATGGCTACACCTTC. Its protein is CASNPGQGRTYGYTF.

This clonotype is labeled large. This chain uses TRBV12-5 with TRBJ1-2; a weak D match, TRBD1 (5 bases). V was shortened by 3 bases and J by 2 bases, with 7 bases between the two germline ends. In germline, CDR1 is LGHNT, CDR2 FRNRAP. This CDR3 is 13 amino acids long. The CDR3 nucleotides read TGTGCTAGTGGTTTCCCAGGGAACTATGGCTACACCTTC. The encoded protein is CASGFPGNYGYTF.

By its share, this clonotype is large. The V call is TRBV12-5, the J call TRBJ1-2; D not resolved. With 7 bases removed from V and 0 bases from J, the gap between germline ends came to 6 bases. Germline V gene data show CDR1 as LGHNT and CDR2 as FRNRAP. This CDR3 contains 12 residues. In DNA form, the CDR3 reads TGTGCTAGTGCCAGCTCTAACTATGGCTACACCTTC. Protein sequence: CASASSNYGYTF.

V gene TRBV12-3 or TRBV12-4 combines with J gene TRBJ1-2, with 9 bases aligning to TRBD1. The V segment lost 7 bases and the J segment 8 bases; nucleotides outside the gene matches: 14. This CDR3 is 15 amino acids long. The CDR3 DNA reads TGTGCCAGCACCCTAATGGGACAGGGCGGGTCCGGCTACACCTTC. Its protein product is CASTLMGQGGSGYTF.